The following is a TCR beta chain sequence with its context. Its specificity is unknown. Vbeta (60) and Jbeta (13) primers were used in the PCR. Only in-frame clones appear in the TCRdb table, and some are missing; sequencing was by immunoSEQ multiplex PCR. This repertoire shows some 150,000 clones, over 80% found once; its top ten account for roughly 2.9%. The data stem from a study of cytomegalovirus exposure and HLA in healthy donors. Findings and limits, study-wide: CMV serostatus was the only immune exposure information that was available. TCR beta sequences reportedly predicted most subjects' HLA-A and HLA-B alleles accurately.

Germline V gene data show CDR1 as ENHRY and CDR2 as SYGVKD. The J segment lost 1 base and the V segment lost 9 bases, leaving 6 bases of the junction unmatched. This CDR3 has 14 amino acids. The source material was PBMCs. The gene calls are TRBV10-3 and TRBJ1-1, with TRBD1 identical over 9 bases. This clonotype was sampled from a woman in her 30s in good health and CMV-seronegative. The CDR3 loop is CAIHPGQGNTEAFF. The DNA of the CDR3 is TGTGCCATTCATCCGGGACAGGGGAACACTGAAGCTTTCTTT.